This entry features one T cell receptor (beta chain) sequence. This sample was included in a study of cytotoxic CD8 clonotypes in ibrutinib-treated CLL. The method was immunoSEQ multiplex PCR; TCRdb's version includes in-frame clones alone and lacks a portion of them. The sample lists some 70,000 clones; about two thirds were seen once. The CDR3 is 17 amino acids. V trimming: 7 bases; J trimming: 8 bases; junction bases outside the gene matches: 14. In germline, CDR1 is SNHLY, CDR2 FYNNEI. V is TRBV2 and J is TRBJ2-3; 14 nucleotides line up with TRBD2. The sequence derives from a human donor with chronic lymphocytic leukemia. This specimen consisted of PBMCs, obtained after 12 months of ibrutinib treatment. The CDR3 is CASTMGRTSGGPGTQYF. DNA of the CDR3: TGTGCCAGCACCATGGGCCGGACTAGCGGGGGGCCGGGTACGCAGTATTTT.